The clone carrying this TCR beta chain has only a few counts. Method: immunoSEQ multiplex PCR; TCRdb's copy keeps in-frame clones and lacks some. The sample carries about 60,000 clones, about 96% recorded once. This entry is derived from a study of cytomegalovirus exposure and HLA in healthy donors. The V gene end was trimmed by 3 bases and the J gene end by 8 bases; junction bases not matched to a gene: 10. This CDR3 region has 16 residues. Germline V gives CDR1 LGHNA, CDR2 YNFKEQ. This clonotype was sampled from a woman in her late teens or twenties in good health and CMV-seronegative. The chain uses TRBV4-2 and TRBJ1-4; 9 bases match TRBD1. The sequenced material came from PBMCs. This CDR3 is CASSHPPGQGGEKLFF. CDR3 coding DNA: TGTGCCAGCAGCCACCCCCCGGGACAGGGTGGGGAAAAACTGTTTTTT.